Following are 21 T cell receptor beta chains from one sample sequenced in a study of blood T cell repertoires in COVID-19. Some clones are missing from TCRdb's copy, which holds only in-frame ones; the method was immunoSEQ multiplex PCR. This table holds 400,000 to 500,000 clones, 85% to 90% found once. Material for sequencing was PBMCs or T cells enriched from blood (not recorded which). These receptors all come from a middle-aged woman who had recovered from COVID-19.

This clone showed up just once. The chain joins TRBV7-9 to TRBJ2-7, with D perhaps TRBD1 (5 bases). The V end lost 5 bases, the J end lost 5 bases, and 22 bases lay between the germline ends. The CDR3 is made up of 16 amino acids. Looked up from germline, CDR1 is SEHNR and CDR2 is FQNEAQ (reference sequence). The CDR3 nucleotides read TGTGCCAGCAGCACTGCTGGGGCGGATGACGGGCACGAGCAGTACTTC. Its protein is CASSTAGADDGHEQYF.

Comments on this clone: This sample includes further DNA sequences coding for the same CDR3. The chain combines TRBV7-2 with TRBJ2-7; 7 bases agree with TRBD2. Germline CDR1 SGHTA, CDR2 FQGNSA. With V trimmed by 1 base and J by 0 bases, 3 bases remained unmatched. The CDR3 contains 15 residues. For the CDR3, the DNA is TGTGCCAGCAGCTTAGGCCTAGCGGTCTCCTACGAGCAGTACTTC. Translated, it gives CASSLGLAVSYEQYF.

The genes are TRBV7-8 and TRBJ1-1; a possible D gene is TRBD1 (6 bases). Germline V lookup: CDR1 SGHVS, CDR2 FQNEAQ. V was shortened by 0 bases and J by 5 bases, with 16 bases between the two germline ends. The CDR3 is 16 residues long. CDR3 sequence reads: CASSLAGVGARTEAFF. The CDR3 region has the DNA TGTGCCAGCAGCTTAGCAGGGGTGGGGGCCCGAACTGAAGCTTTCTTT. Combining the CDR3 with reference TRBV7-8 and TRBJ1-1 gives the whole variable domain GAGVSQSPRYKVAKRGQDVALRCDPISGHVSLFWYQQALGQGPEFLTYFQNEAQLDKSGLPSDRFFAERPEGSVSTLKIQRTQQEDSAVYLCASSLAGVGARTEAFFGQGTRLTVV.

This clone is a singleton in its sample. The V call is TRBV10-3, the J call TRBJ2-2; TRBD1 is a possible D gene (6 bases). CDR1 and CDR2 from the germline V gene are ENHRY and SYGVKD. This CDR3 has 15 amino acids. The V gene lost 6 bases and the J gene lost 1 base, with 12 bases spanning the gap. In DNA, the CDR3 is TGTGCCATCAGACCACTGACAGGGAACACCGGGGAGCTGTTTTTT. This encodes CAIRPLTGNTGELFF.

The genes are TRBV6-6 and TRBJ2-5, with a possible D match to TRBD2 (6 bases). The ends were cut back, 8 bases at V and 0 bases at J, with 10 bases in the middle. Germline CDR1 MNHNY, CDR2 SVGAGI (reference sequence). The CDR3 is made up of 13 amino acids. Here the CDR3 reads CASGAGYQETQYF. CDR3 bases: TGTGCCAGCGGGGCGGGGTACCAAGAGACCCAGTACTTC.

The chain recombines TRBV6-6 with TRBJ1-2, with D tentatively TRBD1 (6 bases). Deletions cut 5 bases from V and 6 bases from J, with 7 bases between. CDR1 and CDR2 (germline): MNHNY, SVGAGI (reference sequence). The CDR3 contains 11 residues. DNA for the CDR3: TGTGCCAGCAGTAGGACAGATGGCTACACCTTC. Its protein is CASSRTDGYTF.

The V and J genes are TRBV7-6 and TRBJ2-1; TRBD2 aligns across 14 bases. CDR3 size: 16 residues. The J segment lost 9 bases and the V segment lost 5 bases, leaving 9 bases of the junction unmatched. CDR1 is SGHVS and CDR2 is FNYEAQ in the germline V gene. The CDR3 spells CASSPGTSGRGGEQFF. CDR3 nucleotides: TGTGCCAGCAGCCCCGGGACTAGCGGGAGAGGGGGTGAGCAGTTCTTC.

V is TRBV7-8 and J is TRBJ1-4; D possibly corresponds to TRBD1 (5 bases). Trimming shortened V by 5 bases and J by 8 bases, and 18 bases separated the two germline ends. The CDR3 contains 15 residues. Germline assignment: CDR1 SGHVS and CDR2 FQNEAQ. The CDR3, as DNA: TGTGCCAGCAGCCCAAGGACGGGACTGGGGGAAAAACTGTTTTTT. This encodes CASSPRTGLGEKLFF.

The chain combines TRBV19 with TRBJ1-5; no clear D. From germline, CDR1 is LNHDA and CDR2 SQIVND (reference sequence). Trimming left V 3 bases short and J 3 bases short, with 9 bases between. The CDR3 extends over 14 amino acids. This CDR3 is CASSIGLDNQPQHF. The CDR3 coding sequence is TGTGCCAGTAGTATTGGACTAGACAATCAGCCCCAGCATTTT.

The count of this clone is one. The chain links TRBV28 to TRBJ2-1, with D possibly TRBD2 on 7 matching bases. Germline-derived CDR1 and CDR2 are MDHEN and SYDVKM. The V end was cut by 3 bases, the J end by 2 bases, with 11 bases between. This CDR3 is 15 amino acids long. CDR3 in amino acids: CASSFWGGPYNEQFF. The CDR3 nucleotides read TGTGCCAGCAGTTTTTGGGGGGGCCCCTACAATGAGCAGTTCTTC.

The chain recombines TRBV15 with TRBJ2-7; 7 bases align to TRBD1. In germline, CDR1 is LNHNV, CDR2 YYDKDF (reference sequence). The CDR3 consists of 14 residues. Trimming removed 3 bases from V and 3 bases from J; junction bases left unmatched: 5. CDR3 sequence (DNA): TGTGCCACCAGCAGCCGGGACAGCAACTACGAGCAGTACTTC. Translating it yields CATSSRDSNYEQYF. The full variable domain, in which reference TRBV15 and TRBJ2-7 provide the parts outside the CDR3, is DAMVIQNPRYQVTQFGKPVTLSCSQTLNHNVMYWYQQKSSQAPKLLFHYYDKDFNNEADTPDNFQSRRPNTSFCFLDIRSPGLGDTAMYLCATSSRDSNYEQYFGPGTRLTVT.

As regards this clone: Other DNA variants within this sample encode the same CDR3. This chain links TRBV9 with TRBJ2-7; 8 nucleotides match TRBD2. The CDR3 spans 14 residues. Germline loops: CDR1 SGDLS, CDR2 YYNGEE. J gave up 4 bases and V 0 bases, and 3 bases lay outside the gene matches. DNA of the CDR3: TGTGCCAGCAGCGTAGCGGCTAGCGGGTACGAGCAGTACTTC. Translation: CASSVAASGYEQYF. The whole variable domain, filled in from reference TRBV9 and TRBJ2-7, reads DSGVTQTPKHLITATGQRVTLRCSPRSGDLSVYWYQQSLDQGLQFLIQYYNGEERAKGNILERFSAQQFPDLHSELNLSSLELGDSALYFCASSVAASGYEQYFGPGTRLTVT.

V gene TRBV6-2 or TRBV6-3 combines with J gene TRBJ1-1; maybe TRBD1 (6 bases). The CDR3 length is 14 residues. V gave up 4 bases and J gave up 1 base, with 10 bases separating them. Germline V gives CDR1 MNHEY, CDR2 SVGEGT. The DNA of the CDR3 is TGTGCCAGCAGTTTTCCGGGACAGAACACTGAAGCTTTCTTT. Protein product: CASSFPGQNTEAFF.

This clone was found once. V usage is TRBV7-9 and J usage is TRBJ1-1; D possibly corresponds to TRBD1 (5 bases). This CDR3 contains 12 residues. The germline V gene encodes CDR1 SEHNR and CDR2 FQNEAQ (reference sequence). The V end was cut by 9 bases, the J end by 5 bases, with 13 bases between. The CDR3 loop reads CASARVGTEAFF. The CDR3 region has the DNA TGTGCCAGTGCCAGGGTTGGAACTGAAGCTTTCTTT.

The chain has TRBV5-6 and TRBJ2-7, with D possibly TRBD2 on 5 matching bases. Germline V CDR1 and CDR2: SGHDT, YYEEEE. V shed 3 bases and J shed 0 bases, with 13 bases lying between them. CDR3 length: 15 residues. The CDR3 is CASSSPGSSSYEQYF. The CDR3 bases are TGTGCCAGCAGCTCTCCGGGGTCGAGCTCCTACGAGCAGTACTTC.

The J gene is TRBJ1-1, the V gene TRBV27, with a possible D match to TRBD1 (5 bases). This CDR3 contains 14 residues. Germline-derived CDR1 and CDR2 are MNHEY and SMNVEV (reference sequence). The V end was cut by 5 bases, the J end by 2 bases, with 12 bases between. DNA for the CDR3: TGTGCCAGCAGTCCTGCCAGGGTTAACACTGAAGCTTTCTTT. The encoded protein is CASSPARVNTEAFF.

The chain employs TRBV12-5 and TRBJ2-4; the D is unclear. The germline CDR1 and CDR2 sequences are LGHNT and FRNRAP. V lost 6 bases to trimming and J lost 6 bases, with 6 bases between them. This CDR3 contains 11 residues. The CDR3 region has the DNA TGTGCTAGTGGGTTCTTAAACATTCAGTACTTC. It codes for CASGFLNIQYF.

This rearrangement joins TRBV6-2 or TRBV6-3 to TRBJ2-1; tentatively, D is TRBD2 (5 bases). CDR1 MNHEY and CDR2 SVGEGT come from the germline V gene. The CDR3 contains 15 residues. Trimming took off 5 bases at V and 4 bases at J, with 15 bases between the two ends. The CDR3 region has the DNA TGTGCCAGCAGTAAGGCCCCAGAGGGATACAATGAGCAGTTCTTC. Amino acids: CASSKAPEGYNEQFF.

V gene TRBV4-2 combines with J gene TRBJ2-3; D not resolved. Trimming left V 2 bases short and J 7 bases short, with 16 bases between. The CDR3 contains 15 residues. Germline V gives CDR1 LGHNA, CDR2 YNFKEQ. The CDR3 DNA reads as TGTGCCAGCAGCCAAAGATCTCAATTTGGGCATACGCAGTATTTT. Translating gives CASSQRSQFGHTQYF.

The chain employs TRBV28 and TRBJ2-7; no clear D. Germline CDR1 MDHEN, CDR2 SYDVKM. V dropped 1 base and J dropped 4 bases, with 5 bases sitting between them. The length of the CDR3 is 12 residues. The CDR3 loop reads CASSLSRYEQYF. CDR3 in DNA: TGTGCCAGCAGTTTATCCCGGTACGAGCAGTACTTC.

The chain is built from TRBV10-3 and TRBJ1-1; 8 nucleotides line up with TRBD1. The junction had 5 bases not matched to a gene; V was cut back by 6 bases and J by 2 bases. The CDR3 has 14 residues. The V gene's germline CDR1 is ENHRY and CDR2 SYGVKD. CDR3 nucleotide sequence: TGTGCCATCAGCCAGGGACAGGCCAACACTGAAGCTTTCTTT. Encoded protein: CAISQGQANTEAFF.